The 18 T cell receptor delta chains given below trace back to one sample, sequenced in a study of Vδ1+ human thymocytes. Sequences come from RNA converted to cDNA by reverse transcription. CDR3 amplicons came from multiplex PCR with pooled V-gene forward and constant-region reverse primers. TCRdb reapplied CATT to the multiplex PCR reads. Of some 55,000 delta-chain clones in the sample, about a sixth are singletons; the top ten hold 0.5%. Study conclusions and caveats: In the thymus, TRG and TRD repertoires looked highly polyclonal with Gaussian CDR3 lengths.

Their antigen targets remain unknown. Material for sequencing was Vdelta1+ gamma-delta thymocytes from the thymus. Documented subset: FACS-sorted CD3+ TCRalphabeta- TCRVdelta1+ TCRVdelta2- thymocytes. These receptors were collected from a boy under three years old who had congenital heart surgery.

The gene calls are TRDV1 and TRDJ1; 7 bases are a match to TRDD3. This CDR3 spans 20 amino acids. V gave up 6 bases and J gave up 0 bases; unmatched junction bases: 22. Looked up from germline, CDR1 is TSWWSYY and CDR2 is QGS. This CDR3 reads CALGLLHYLLGGHDTDKLIF. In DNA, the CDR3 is TGTGCTCTTGGCCTACTACATTATCTCCTGGGGGGCCACGACACCGATAAACTCATCTTT.

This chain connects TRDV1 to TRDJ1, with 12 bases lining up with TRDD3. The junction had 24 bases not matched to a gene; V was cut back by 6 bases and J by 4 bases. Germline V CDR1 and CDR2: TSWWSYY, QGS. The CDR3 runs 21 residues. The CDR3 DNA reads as TGTGCTCTTGGCCCAAGGGTACGTCGCTTTGTTACTGGGGGATACAGCGATAAACTCATCTTT. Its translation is CALGPRVRRFVTGGYSDKLIF.

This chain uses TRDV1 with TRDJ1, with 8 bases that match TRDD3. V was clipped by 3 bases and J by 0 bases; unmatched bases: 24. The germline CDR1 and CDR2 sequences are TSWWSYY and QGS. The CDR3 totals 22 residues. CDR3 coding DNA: TGTGCTCTTGGGGACTGTGACTTCCGTCTGGGGGACCAAACCTGGTACACCGATAAACTCATCTTT. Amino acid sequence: CALGDCDFRLGDQTWYTDKLIF.

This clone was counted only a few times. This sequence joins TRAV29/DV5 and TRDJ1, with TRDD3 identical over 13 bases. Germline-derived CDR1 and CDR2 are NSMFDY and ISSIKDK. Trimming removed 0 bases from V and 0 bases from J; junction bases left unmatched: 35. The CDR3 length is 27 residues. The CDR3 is CAASEFPQLFYWGIRALAVKYTDKLIF. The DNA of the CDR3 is TGTGCAGCAAGCGAATTCCCTCAGTTATTCTACTGGGGGATACGCGCTTTGGCTGTGAAGTACACCGATAAACTCATCTTT.

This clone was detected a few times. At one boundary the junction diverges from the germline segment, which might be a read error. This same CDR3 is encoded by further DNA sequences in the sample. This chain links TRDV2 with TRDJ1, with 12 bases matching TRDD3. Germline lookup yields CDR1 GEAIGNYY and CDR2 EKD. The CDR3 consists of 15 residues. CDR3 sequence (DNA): TGCGCCTGTGACATTATACTGGGGGATACAAGAAAACTCATCTTT. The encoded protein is CACDIILGDTRKLIF.

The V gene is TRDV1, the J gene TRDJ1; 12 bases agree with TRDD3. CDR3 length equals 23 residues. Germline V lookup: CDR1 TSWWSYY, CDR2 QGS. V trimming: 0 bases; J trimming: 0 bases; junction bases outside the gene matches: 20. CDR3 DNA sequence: TGTGCTCTTGGGGAACTTGGGTACCCCACCACAACTGGGGGATACCTGCACACCGATAAACTCATCTTT. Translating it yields CALGELGYPTTTGGYLHTDKLIF.

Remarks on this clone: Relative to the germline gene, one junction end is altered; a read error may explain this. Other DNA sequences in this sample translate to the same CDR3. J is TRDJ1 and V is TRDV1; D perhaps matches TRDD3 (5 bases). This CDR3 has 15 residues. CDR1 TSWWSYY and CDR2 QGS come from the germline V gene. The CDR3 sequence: CALGGHPYYTDKLIF. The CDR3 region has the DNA TGTGCTCTCGGGGGCCACCCGTATTACACCGATAAACTCATCTTT.

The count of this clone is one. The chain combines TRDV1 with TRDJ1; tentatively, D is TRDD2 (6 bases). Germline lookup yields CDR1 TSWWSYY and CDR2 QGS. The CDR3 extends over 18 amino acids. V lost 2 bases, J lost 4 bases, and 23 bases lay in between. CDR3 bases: TGTGCTCTTGGGGAATGGTCCTACACCATCTTAACCTGCGATAAACTCATCTTT. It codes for CALGEWSYTILTCDKLIF.

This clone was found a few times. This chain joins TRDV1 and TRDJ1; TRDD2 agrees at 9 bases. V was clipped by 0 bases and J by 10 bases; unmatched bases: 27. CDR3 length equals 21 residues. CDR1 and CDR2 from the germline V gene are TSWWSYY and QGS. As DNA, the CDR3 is TGTGCTCTTGGGGAACTAGGGCCTTCCTACAGGTACTGGGGTGCCAGTTGGGGACTCATCTTT. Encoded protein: CALGELGPSYRYWGASWGLIF.

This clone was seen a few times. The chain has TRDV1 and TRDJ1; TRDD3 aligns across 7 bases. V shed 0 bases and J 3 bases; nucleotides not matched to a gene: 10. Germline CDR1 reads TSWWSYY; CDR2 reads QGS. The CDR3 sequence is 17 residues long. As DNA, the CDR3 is TGTGCTCTTGGGGAACTGGTGGCCAAACTGGGGTCCGATAAACTCATCTTT. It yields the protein CALGELVAKLGSDKLIF.

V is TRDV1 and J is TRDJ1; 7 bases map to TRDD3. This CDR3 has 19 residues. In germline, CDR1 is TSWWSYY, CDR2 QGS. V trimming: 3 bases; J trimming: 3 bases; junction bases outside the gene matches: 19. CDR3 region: CALGDLAWGPPEGADKLIF. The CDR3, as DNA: TGTGCTCTTGGGGACTTAGCCTGGGGGCCTCCGGAGGGGGCCGATAAACTCATCTTT.

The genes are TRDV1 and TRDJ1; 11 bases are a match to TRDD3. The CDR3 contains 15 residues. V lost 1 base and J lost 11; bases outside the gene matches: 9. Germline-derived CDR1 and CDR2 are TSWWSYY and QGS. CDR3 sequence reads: CALGERPRLGDSLIF. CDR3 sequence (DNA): TGTGCTCTTGGGGAACGCCCGAGACTGGGGGATAGCCTCATCTTT.

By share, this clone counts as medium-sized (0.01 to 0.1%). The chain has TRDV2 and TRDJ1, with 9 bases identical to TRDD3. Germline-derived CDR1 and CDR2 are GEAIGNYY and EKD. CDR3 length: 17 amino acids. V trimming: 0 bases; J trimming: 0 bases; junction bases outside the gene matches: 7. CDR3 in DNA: TGTGCCTGTGACACCTACGTACTGGGGGAATACACCGATAAACTCATCTTT. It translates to CACDTYVLGEYTDKLIF.

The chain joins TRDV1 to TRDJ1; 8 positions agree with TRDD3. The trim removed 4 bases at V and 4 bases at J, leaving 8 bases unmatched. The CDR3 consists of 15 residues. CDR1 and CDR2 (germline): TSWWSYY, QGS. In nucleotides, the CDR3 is TGTGCTCTTGGGGGTTTGGGGGATCGTTTCGATAAACTCATCTTT. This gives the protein CALGGLGDRFDKLIF.

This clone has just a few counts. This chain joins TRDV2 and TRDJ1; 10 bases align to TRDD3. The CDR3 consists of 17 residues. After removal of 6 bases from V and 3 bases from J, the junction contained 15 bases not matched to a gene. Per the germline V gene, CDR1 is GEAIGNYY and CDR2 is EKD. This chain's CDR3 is CACPYWGIHVRPDKLIF. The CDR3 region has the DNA TGTGCCTGTCCCTACTGGGGGATCCACGTACGGCCCGATAAACTCATCTTT.

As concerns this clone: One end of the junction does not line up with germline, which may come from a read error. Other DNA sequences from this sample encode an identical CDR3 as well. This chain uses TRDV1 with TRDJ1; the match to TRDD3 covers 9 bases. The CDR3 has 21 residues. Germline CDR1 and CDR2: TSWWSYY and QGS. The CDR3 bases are TGTGCTCTTGGGGAAGCACCTACTAGGGGGATACCTCACGCTATCACCGATAAACCCATCTTT. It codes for CALGEAPTRGIPHAITDKPIF.

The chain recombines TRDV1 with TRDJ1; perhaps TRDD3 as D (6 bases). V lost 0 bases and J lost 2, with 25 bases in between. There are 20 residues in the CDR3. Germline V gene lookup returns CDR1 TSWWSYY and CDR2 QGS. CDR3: CALGELFPLQALGRTDKLIF. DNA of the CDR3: TGTGCTCTTGGGGAACTATTTCCCTTACAGGCCCTGGGGAGGACCGATAAACTCATCTTT.

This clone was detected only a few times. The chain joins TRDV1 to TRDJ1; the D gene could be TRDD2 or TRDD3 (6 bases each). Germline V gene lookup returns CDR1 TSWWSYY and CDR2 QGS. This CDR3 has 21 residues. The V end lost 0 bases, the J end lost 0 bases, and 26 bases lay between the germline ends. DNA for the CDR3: TGTGCTCTTGGGGAACTCGCCTCCTACAATCTGGGGATTTTGTACACCGATAAACTCATCTTT. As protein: CALGELASYNLGILYTDKLIF.